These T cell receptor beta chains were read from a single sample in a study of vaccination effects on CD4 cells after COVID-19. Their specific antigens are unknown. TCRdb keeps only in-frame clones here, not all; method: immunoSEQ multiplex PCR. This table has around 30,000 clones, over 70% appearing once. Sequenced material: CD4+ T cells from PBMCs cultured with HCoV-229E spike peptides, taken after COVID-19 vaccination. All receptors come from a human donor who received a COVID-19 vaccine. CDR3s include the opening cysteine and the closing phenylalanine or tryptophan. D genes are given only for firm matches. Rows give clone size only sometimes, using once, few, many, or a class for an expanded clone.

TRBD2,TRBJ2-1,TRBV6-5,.,TGTGCCAGCAGAGCCACTAGCGGTACCTACAATGAGCAGTTCTTC,CASRATSGTYNEQFF
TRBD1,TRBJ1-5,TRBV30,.,TGTGCCTGTCCGACAGGGGGCATTAAACAGCCCCAGCATTTT,CACPTGGIKQPQHF
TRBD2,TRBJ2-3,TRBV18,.,TGTGCCAGCTCACCCGCGGGAGCAGATACGCAGTATTTT,CASSPAGADTQYF
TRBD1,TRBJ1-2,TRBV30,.,TGTGCCTGGAGGGTGACAGGGGGGCTAGGCTACACCTTC,CAWRVTGGLGYTF
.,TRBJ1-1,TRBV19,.,TGTGCCAGTAGTACCCTCAGGGATAGGGTCACTGAAGCTTTCTTT,CASSTLRDRVTEAFF
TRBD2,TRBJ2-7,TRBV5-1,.,TGCGCCAGCAGCTTGGCGAGCGGGAGGAGCTCCTACGAGCAGTACTTC,CASSLASGRSSYEQYF
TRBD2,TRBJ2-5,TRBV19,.,TGTGCCAGTACCTTGGGGGGGGTCCAAGAGACCCAGTACTTC,CASTLGGVQETQYF
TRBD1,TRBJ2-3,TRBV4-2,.,TGTGCCAGCAGCCTGGACAGGGGGCGCCGCACAGATACGCAGTATTTT,CASSLDRGRRTDTQYF
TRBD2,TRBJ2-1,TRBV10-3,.,TGTGCCATCGCGGGACTAGCGGACAATGAGCAGTTCTTC,CAIAGLADNEQFF
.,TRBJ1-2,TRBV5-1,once,TGCGCCAGCAGCTTGGTCCCCGGGGGCTATGGCTACACCTTC,CASSLVPGGYGYTF
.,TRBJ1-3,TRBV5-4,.,TGTGCCAGCAGCTTGGACTTAAACTCTGGAAACACCATATATTTT,CASSLDLNSGNTIYF
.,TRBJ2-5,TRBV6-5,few,TGTGCCAGCGGGGGGATGGAAGGAGGACGGACCCAGTACTTC,CASGGMEGGRTQYF
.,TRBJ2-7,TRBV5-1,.,TGCGCCAGCAGCTTCACCGCAGGGGAACCGGGGCAGTACTTC,CASSFTAGEPGQYF
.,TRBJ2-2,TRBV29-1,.,TGCAGCGTTGAAGAACAGGGAGGCGGGGAGCTGTTTTTT,CSVEEQGGGELFF
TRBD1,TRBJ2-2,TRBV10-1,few,TGCGCCAGCAGCGGAAGGACAGGGTTCAACACCGGGGAGCTGTTTTTT,CASSGRTGFNTGELFF
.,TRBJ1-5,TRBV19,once,TGTGCCAGTAGTCCGTATAGCAATCAGCCCCAGCATTTT,CASSPYSNQPQHF
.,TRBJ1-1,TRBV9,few,TGTGCCAGCAGCGTAGCTACCTCAGGGGTGACTGAAGCTTTCTTT,CASSVATSGVTEAFF